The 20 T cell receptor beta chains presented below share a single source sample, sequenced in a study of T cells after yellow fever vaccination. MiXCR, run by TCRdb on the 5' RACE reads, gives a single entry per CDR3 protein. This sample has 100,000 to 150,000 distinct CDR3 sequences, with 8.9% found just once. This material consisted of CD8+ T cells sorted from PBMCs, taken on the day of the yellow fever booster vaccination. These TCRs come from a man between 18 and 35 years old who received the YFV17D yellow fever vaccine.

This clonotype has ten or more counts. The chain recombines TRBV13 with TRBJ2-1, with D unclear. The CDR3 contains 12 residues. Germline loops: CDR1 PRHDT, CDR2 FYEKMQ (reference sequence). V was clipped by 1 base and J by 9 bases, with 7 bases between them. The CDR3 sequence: CASSLAFGEQFF. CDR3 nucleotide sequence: TGTGCCAGCAGCTTAGCCTTTGGTGAGCAGTTCTTC.

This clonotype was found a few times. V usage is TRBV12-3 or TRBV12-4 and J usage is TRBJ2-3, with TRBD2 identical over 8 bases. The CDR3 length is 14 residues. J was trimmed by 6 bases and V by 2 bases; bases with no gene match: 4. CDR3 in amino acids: CASSLRSGGDTQYF. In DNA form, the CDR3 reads TGTGCCAGCAGTTTAAGGTCGGGGGGGGATACGCAGTATTTT.

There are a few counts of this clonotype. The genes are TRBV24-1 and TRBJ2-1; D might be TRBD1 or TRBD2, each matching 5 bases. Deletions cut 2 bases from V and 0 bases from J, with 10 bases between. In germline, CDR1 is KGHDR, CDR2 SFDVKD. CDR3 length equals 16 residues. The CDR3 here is CATSDSGAISYNEQFF. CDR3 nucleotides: TGTGCCACCAGTGATTCCGGGGCAATCTCCTACAATGAGCAGTTCTTC.

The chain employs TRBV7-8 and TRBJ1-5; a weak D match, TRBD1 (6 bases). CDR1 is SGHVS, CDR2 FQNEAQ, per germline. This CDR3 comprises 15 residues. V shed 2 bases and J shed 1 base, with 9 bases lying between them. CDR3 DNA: TGTGCCAGCAGCTTAACAGGGAAGAGCAATCAGCCCCAGCATTTT. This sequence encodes CASSLTGKSNQPQHF.

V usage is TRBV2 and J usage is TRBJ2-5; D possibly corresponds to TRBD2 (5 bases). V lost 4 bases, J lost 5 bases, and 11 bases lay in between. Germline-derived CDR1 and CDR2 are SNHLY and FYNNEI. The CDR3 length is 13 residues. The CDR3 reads CASSAGNGETQYF. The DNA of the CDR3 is TGTGCCAGCAGTGCGGGGAACGGGGAGACCCAGTACTTC. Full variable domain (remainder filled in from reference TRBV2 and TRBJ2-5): EPEVTQTPSHQVTQMGQEVILRCVPISNHLYFYWYRQILGQKVEFLVSFYNNEISEKSEIFDDQFSVERPDGSNFTLKIRSTKLEDSAMYFCASSAGNGETQYFGPGTRLLVL.

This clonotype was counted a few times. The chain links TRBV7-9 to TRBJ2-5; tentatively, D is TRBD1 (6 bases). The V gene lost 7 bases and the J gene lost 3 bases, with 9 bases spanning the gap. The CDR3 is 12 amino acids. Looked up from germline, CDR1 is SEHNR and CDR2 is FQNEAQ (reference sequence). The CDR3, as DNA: TGTGCCAGCATGTCAGGGGAAGAGACCCAGTACTTC. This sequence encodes CASMSGEETQYF.

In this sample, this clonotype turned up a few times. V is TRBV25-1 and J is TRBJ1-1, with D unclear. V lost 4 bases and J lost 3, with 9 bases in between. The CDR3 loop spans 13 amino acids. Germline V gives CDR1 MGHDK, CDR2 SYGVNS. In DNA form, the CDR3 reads TGTGCCAGCAGTGCCCAGACCCACACTGAAGCTTTCTTT. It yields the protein CASSAQTHTEAFF.

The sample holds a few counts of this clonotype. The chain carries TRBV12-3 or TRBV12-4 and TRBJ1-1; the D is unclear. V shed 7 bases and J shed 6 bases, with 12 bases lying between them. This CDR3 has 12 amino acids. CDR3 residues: CASTLGWAEAFF. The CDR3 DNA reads TGTGCCAGCACATTAGGGTGGGCTGAAGCTTTCTTT.

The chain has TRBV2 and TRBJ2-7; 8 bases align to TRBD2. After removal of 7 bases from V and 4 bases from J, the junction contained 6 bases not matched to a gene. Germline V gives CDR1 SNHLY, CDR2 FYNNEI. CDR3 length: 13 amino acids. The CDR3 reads CASNLLAGYEQYV. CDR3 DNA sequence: TGTGCCAGCAACCTGCTAGCGGGTTACGAGCAGTACGTC.

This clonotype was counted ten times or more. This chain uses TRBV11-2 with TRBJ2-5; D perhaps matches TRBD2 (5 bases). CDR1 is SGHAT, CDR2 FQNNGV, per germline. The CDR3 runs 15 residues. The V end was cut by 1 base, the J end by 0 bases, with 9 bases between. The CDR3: CASSLGVGDQETQYF. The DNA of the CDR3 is TGTGCCAGCAGCTTAGGGGTCGGGGACCAAGAGACCCAGTACTTC.

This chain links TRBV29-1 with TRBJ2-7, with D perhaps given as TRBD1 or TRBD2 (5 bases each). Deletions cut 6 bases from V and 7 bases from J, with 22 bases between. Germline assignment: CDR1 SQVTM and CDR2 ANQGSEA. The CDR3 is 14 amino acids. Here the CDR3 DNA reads TGCAGCGTCTTAACAGTGGGGACCTTTGGGGAGCAGTACTTC. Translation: CSVLTVGTFGEQYF.

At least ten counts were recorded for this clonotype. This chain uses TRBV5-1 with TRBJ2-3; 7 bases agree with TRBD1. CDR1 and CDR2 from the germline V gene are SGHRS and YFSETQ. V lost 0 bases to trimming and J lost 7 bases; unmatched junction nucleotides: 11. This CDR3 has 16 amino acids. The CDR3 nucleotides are TGCGCCAGCAGCTTGGCTAGGACAGGCGTTCATCATACGCAGTATTTT. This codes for CASSLARTGVHHTQYF.

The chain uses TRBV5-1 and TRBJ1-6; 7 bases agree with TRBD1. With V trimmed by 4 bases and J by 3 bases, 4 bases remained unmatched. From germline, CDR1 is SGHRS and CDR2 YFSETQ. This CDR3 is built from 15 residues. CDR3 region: CASSPRDSYNSPLHF. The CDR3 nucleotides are TGCGCCAGCAGCCCCCGGGACAGCTATAATTCACCCCTCCACTTT. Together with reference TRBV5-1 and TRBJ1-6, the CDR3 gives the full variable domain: KAGVTQTPRYLIKTRGQQVTLSCSPISGHRSVSWYQQTPGQGLQFLFEYFSETQRNKGNFPGRFSGRQFSNSRSEMNVSTLELGDSALYLCASSPRDSYNSPLHFGNGTRLTVT.

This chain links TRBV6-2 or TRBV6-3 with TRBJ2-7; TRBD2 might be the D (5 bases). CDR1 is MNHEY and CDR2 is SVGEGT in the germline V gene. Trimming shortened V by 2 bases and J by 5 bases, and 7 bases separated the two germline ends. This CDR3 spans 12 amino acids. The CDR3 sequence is CASSYPGDEQYF. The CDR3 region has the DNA TGTGCCAGCAGTTACCCCGGGGACGAGCAGTACTTC.

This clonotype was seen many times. CDR3 loop: CASSLGREETQYF. CDR3 in DNA: TGTGCCAGCAGCTTGGGCAGGGAAGAGACCCAGTACTTC. The chain couples TRBV5-6 to TRBJ2-5; TRBD1 might be the D (5 bases). The CDR3 loop spans 13 amino acids. V was trimmed by 0 bases and J by 3 bases, leaving 6 bases between them. CDR1 and CDR2 from the germline V gene are SGHDT and YYEEEE. The whole variable domain, filled in from reference TRBV5-6 and TRBJ2-5, reads DAGVTQSPTHLIKTRGQQVTLRCSPKSGHDTVSWYQQALGQGPQFIFQYYEEEERQRGNFPDRFSGHQFPNYSSELNVNALLLGDSALYLCASSLGREETQYFGPGTRLLVL.

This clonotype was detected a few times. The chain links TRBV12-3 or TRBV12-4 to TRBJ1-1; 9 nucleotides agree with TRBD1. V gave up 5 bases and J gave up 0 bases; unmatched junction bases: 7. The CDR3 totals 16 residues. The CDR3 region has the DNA TGTGCCAGCAGTCCTACAGGGGGCGGATTGAACACTGAAGCTTTCTTT. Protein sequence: CASSPTGGGLNTEAFF.

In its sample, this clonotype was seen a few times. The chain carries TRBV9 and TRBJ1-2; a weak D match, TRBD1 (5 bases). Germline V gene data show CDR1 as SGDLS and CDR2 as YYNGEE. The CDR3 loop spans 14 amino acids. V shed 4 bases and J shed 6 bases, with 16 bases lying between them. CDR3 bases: TGTGCCAGCAGCTGGGCCTCGGGGGTTGATGGCTACACCTTC. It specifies CASSWASGVDGYTF.

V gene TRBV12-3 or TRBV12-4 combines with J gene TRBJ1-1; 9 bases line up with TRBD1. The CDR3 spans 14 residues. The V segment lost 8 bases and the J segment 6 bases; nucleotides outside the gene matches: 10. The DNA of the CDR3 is TGTGCCAGCGGAAGGGACAGGGTAATCTCTGAAGCTTTCTTT. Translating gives CASGRDRVISEAFF.

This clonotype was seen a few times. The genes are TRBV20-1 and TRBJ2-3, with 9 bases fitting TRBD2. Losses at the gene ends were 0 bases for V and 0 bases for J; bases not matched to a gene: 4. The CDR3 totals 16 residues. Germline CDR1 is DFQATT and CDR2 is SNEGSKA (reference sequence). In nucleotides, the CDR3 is TGCAGTGCTAGAGATCGTCTAGCGGGAAGCACAGATACGCAGTATTTT. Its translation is CSARDRLAGSTDTQYF.

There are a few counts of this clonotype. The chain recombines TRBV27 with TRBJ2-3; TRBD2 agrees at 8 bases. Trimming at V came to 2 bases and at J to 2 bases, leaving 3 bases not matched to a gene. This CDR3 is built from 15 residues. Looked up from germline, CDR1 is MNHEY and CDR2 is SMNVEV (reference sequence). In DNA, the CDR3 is TGTGCCAGCAGTTTACGGGGGGGGGACACAGATACGCAGTATTTT. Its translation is CASSLRGGDTDTQYF.